The 27 T cell receptor beta chains below come from one sample, sequenced in a study of T-cell memory formation after mild COVID-19. One entry per CDR3 protein, called by TCRdb with MiXCR from the 5' RACE reads. The sample consists of approximately 500,000 distinct CDR3 sequences, roughly 23% of them appearing once. The specimen was PBMCs or a T cell subset sorted from them (not recorded which). These TCRs come from an adult woman who had mild COVID-19 (a few samples of this study predate the infection). Cell type and time point are not known.

The chain is built from TRBV4-3 and TRBJ2-7; 7 bases map to TRBD1. Germline CDR1 reads LGHNA; CDR2 reads YSLEER. The trim removed 3 bases at V and 3 bases at J, leaving 8 bases unmatched. The CDR3 totals 15 residues. CDR3 residues: CASSHRQGVNYEQYF. CDR3 in DNA: TGCGCCAGCAGCCATCGACAGGGTGTTAACTACGAGCAGTACTTC.

This clonotype was seen a handful of times. The chain combines TRBV12-3 or TRBV12-4 with TRBJ2-7, with D tentatively TRBD1 (6 bases). V was clipped by 2 bases and J by 3 bases, with 11 bases between them. CDR3 size: 14 residues. The CDR3 here is CASSLTGLDYEQYF. DNA for the CDR3: TGTGCCAGCAGTTTAACAGGGTTAGACTACGAGCAGTACTTC.

There are a few counts of this clonotype. V and J are TRBV11-3 and TRBJ2-7; possible D gene TRBD2, 6 bases. The CDR3 loop spans 15 amino acids. CDR1 SGHNT and CDR2 YENEEA come from the germline V gene. V shed 5 bases and J shed 3 bases, with 17 bases lying between them. The CDR3 region has the DNA TGTGCCAGCAGCCCTGGGACTGGAACCTTCTACGAGCAGTACTTC. Its translation is CASSPGTGTFYEQYF.

The chain carries TRBV5-1 and TRBJ2-1; D is possibly TRBD1 (6 bases). V lost 0 bases to trimming and J lost 8 bases, with 18 bases between them. Germline CDR1 reads SGHRS; CDR2 reads YFSETQ. This CDR3 is 16 amino acids long. CDR3 sequence reads: CASSLVGTHQGDEQFF. CDR3 coding DNA: TGCGCCAGCAGCTTGGTGGGGACACACCAAGGGGATGAGCAGTTCTTC.

The V and J genes are TRBV7-8 and TRBJ1-1; D gene uncertain. Trimming stripped 3 bases from V and 4 bases from J, with 12 bases between. Per the germline V gene, CDR1 is SGHVS and CDR2 is FQNEAQ. This CDR3 is built from 14 residues. This chain's CDR3 is CASSLPGVRTEAFF. In nucleotides, the CDR3 is TGTGCCAGCAGCTTGCCGGGTGTGCGCACTGAAGCTTTCTTT.

The chain combines TRBV7-3 with TRBJ2-5; either TRBD1 or TRBD2 may fit D (7 bases each). The V end was cut by 5 bases, the J end by 0 bases, with 13 bases between. The CDR3 is 15 residues long. Looked up from germline, CDR1 is SGHTA and CDR2 is FQGTGA. The CDR3 DNA reads TGTGCCAGCAGCACCCAGGGGGGGAACCAAGAGACCCAGTACTTC. It is translated as CASSTQGGNQETQYF.

The CDR3 is CASNAAWSSYNEQFF. In nucleotides, the CDR3 is TGTGCCAGCAATGCAGCGTGGTCCTCCTACAATGAGCAGTTCTTC. The rearrangement links TRBV6-1 to TRBJ2-1; D remains ambiguous. Germline V gene lookup returns CDR1 MNHNS and CDR2 SASEGT. CDR3 length: 15 residues. V gave up 7 bases and J gave up 0 bases, with 13 bases separating them.

The chain recombines TRBV18 with TRBJ2-7; D could derive from TRBD1 or TRBD2 (5 bases each). V shed 6 bases and J shed 2 bases, with 11 bases lying between them. Germline V gene sequence: CDR1 KGHSH, CDR2 LQKENI. There are 13 residues in the CDR3. The CDR3 DNA reads TGTGCCAGCTCTGGGACGGGTACCTACGAGCAGTACTTC. Its protein is CASSGTGTYEQYF.

This chain links TRBV20-1 with TRBJ1-5; perhaps TRBD1 as D (5 bases). Germline CDR1 and CDR2: DFQATT and SNEGSKA (reference sequence). The CDR3 extends over 12 amino acids. V lost 2 bases, J lost 5 bases, and 7 bases lay in between. CDR3 protein: CSARRGDQPQHF. CDR3 coding DNA: TGCAGTGCTAGAAGAGGGGATCAGCCCCAGCATTTT.

The chain uses TRBV6-1 and TRBJ1-1, with D possibly matching TRBD1 (6 bases). V dropped 8 bases and J dropped 10 bases, with 20 bases sitting between them. The length of the CDR3 is 13 residues. Germline loops: CDR1 MNHNS, CDR2 SASEGT. DNA of the CDR3: TGTGCCAGCGACCCCACAGGGTTGTTCAGAGCTTTCTTT. Translation gives CASDPTGLFRAFF.

The chain links TRBV7-8 to TRBJ2-5; 10 bases are shared with TRBD2. The CDR3 has 17 amino acids. From germline, CDR1 is SGHVS and CDR2 FQNEAQ. Unmatched junction bases numbered 14, after V lost 8 bases and J lost 2 bases. The CDR3 DNA follows: TGTGCCAGCTTTCTAGACCTAGCGGGAGTGTGGCAAGAGACCCAGTACTTC. It is translated as CASFLDLAGVWQETQYF.

The J gene is TRBJ2-2, the V gene TRBV7-6; D remains ambiguous. Trimming stripped 5 bases from V and 5 bases from J, with 12 bases between. This CDR3 is built from 14 residues. Germline CDR1 reads SGHVS; CDR2 reads FNYEAQ. CDR3 nucleotide sequence: TGTGCCAGCAGCCCAGAAAGAAGGACCGGGGAGCTGTTTTTT. Translated, it gives CASSPERRTGELFF.

The rearrangement joins TRBV20-1 to TRBJ1-2; D uncertain. Trimming stripped 1 base from V and 8 bases from J, with 14 bases between. CDR1 and CDR2 (germline): DFQATT, SNEGSKA (reference sequence). CDR3 length equals 13 residues. This CDR3 reads CSARVGGSGGYTF. CDR3 nucleotide sequence: TGCAGTGCTAGAGTAGGAGGAAGCGGGGGCTACACCTTC.

V usage is TRBV6-6 and J usage is TRBJ2-1; TRBD1 agrees at 9 bases. The J segment lost 4 bases and the V segment lost 0 bases, leaving 10 bases of the junction unmatched. From germline, CDR1 is MNHNY and CDR2 SVGAGI (reference sequence). The CDR3 runs to 18 residues. The CDR3 protein is CASSYSPYGTGIYNEQFF. The CDR3 coding sequence is TGTGCCAGCAGTTACTCCCCGTACGGGACAGGGATATACAATGAGCAGTTCTTC.

The chain uses TRBV10-3 and TRBJ1-2, with 9 bases lining up with TRBD1. After removal of 6 bases from V and 5 bases from J, the junction contained 4 bases not matched to a gene. The CDR3 runs 13 residues. Per the germline V gene, CDR1 is ENHRY and CDR2 is SYGVKD. CDR3 DNA sequence: TGTGCCATCAGCACAGGGGGCGTATATGGCTACACCTTC. This codes for CAISTGGVYGYTF.

The chain uses TRBV12-3 or TRBV12-4 and TRBJ1-1; perhaps TRBD1 as D (6 bases). V lost 3 bases to trimming and J lost 1 base, with 12 bases between them. The CDR3 runs to 15 residues. The CDR3 DNA is TGTGCCAGCAGTTTCCAGGGGCCGAAGAACACTGAAGCTTTCTTT. This sequence encodes CASSFQGPKNTEAFF.

The genes are TRBV7-9 and TRBJ2-1; 7 nucleotides line up with TRBD2. Trimming removed 4 bases from V and 3 bases from J; junction bases left unmatched: 9. The CDR3 extends over 16 amino acids. Germline V gives CDR1 SEHNR, CDR2 FQNEAQ (reference sequence). The CDR3 DNA is TGTGCCAGCAGCTCTTATAGCGGGCCCTTCTACAATGAGCAGTTCTTC. Translated, it gives CASSSYSGPFYNEQFF. Supplemented by reference TRBV7-9 and TRBJ2-1, the full variable domain reads DTGVSQNPRHKITKRGQNVTFRCDPISEHNRLYWYRQTLGQGPEFLTYFQNEAQLEKSRLLSDRFSAERPKGSFSTLEIQRTEQGDSAMYLCASSSYSGPFYNEQFFGPGTRLTVL.

This clonotype was recorded a few times. The chain couples TRBV3-1 to TRBJ2-5; the D is unclear. CDR3 length equals 14 residues. In germline, CDR1 is LGHDT, CDR2 YNNKEL (reference sequence). Trimming removed 4 bases from V and 3 bases from J, with 12 bases in between. CDR3 residues: CASSLGSPKETQYF. The CDR3 DNA sequence: TGTGCCAGCAGCCTTGGCAGCCCAAAAGAGACCCAGTACTTC.

This clonotype has only a few counts. The chain links TRBV3-1 to TRBJ1-2, with a possible D match to TRBD1 (5 bases). The CDR3 has 18 amino acids. V lost 2 bases to trimming and J lost 1 base, with 20 bases between them. The germline V gene encodes CDR1 LGHDT and CDR2 YNNKEL (reference sequence). The CDR3, as DNA: TGTGCCAGCAGCCAACGAGGGGTAAAGGGAAGACTTAACTATGGCTACACCTTC. Encoded protein: CASSQRGVKGRLNYGYTF.

The V gene is TRBV15, the J gene TRBJ1-1; no definite D call. Trimming pared 0 bases from V and 11 bases from J, leaving 10 bases between. Germline V gives CDR1 LNHNV, CDR2 YYDKDF (reference sequence). This CDR3 is built from 12 residues. The CDR3 loop is CATSRDRVSAFF. The CDR3 coding sequence is TGTGCCACCAGCAGAGATCGAGTGAGCGCTTTCTTT.

The chain recombines TRBV2 with TRBJ2-5; TRBD2 matches at 10 bases. CDR1 and CDR2 (germline): SNHLY, FYNNEI. J lost 5 bases, V lost 7 bases, and 7 bases had no gene match. The CDR3 has 14 residues. CDR3 protein: CASTPTSGAETQYF. As DNA, the CDR3 is TGTGCCAGCACCCCCACTAGCGGGGCGGAGACCCAGTACTTC.

In its sample, this clonotype was seen a few times. The V call is TRBV30, the J call TRBJ2-3, with D perhaps TRBD2 (5 bases). Germline V gene data show CDR1 as GTSNPN and CDR2 as SVGIG (reference sequence). The CDR3 is 13 residues long. V gave up 4 bases and J gave up 6 bases, with 14 bases separating them. CDR3: CAWTRGKADTQYF. DNA of the CDR3: TGTGCCTGGACGAGAGGGAAGGCGGATACGCAGTATTTT.

This clonotype turned up a few times. This rearrangement joins TRBV7-6 to TRBJ2-2; D remains ambiguous. Germline-derived CDR1 and CDR2 are SGHVS and FNYEAQ. V shed 2 bases and J shed 0 bases, with 10 bases lying between them. The CDR3 is made up of 16 amino acids. The CDR3 loop is CASSLTGGTNTGELFF. As DNA, the CDR3 is TGTGCCAGCAGCTTAACGGGCGGAACGAACACCGGGGAGCTGTTTTTT. The complete variable domain, with remaining parts taken from reference TRBV7-6 and TRBJ2-2, reads GAGVSQSPRYKVTKRGQDVALRCDPISGHVSLYWYRQALGQGPEFLTYFNYEAQQDKSGLPNDRFSAERPEGSISTLTIQRTEQRDSAMYRCASSLTGGTNTGELFFGEGSRLTVL.

This clonotype was counted at least ten times. CDR3 protein: CASSEEGATDTQYF. CDR3 nucleotide sequence: TGTGCCAGCAGCGAAGAAGGGGCCACAGATACGCAGTATTTT. V is TRBV7-8 and J is TRBJ2-3; weak D call: TRBD1 (5 bases). Germline V gene data show CDR1 as SGHVS and CDR2 as FQNEAQ. Trimming shortened V by 5 bases and J by 2 bases, and 11 bases separated the two germline ends. The CDR3 has 14 amino acids. The whole variable domain, filled in from reference TRBV7-8 and TRBJ2-3, reads GAGVSQSPRYKVAKRGQDVALRCDPISGHVSLFWYQQALGQGPEFLTYFQNEAQLDKSGLPSDRFFAERPEGSVSTLKIQRTQQEDSAVYLCASSEEGATDTQYFGPGTRLTVL.

This clonotype was observed a handful of times. V and J are TRBV7-2 and TRBJ2-1, with 7 bases identical to TRBD2. The CDR3 extends over 16 amino acids. The V and J ends lost 4 bases and 10 bases, in that order; junction bases with no gene match: 16. Germline CDR1 SGHTA, CDR2 FQGNSA. CDR3 residues: CASSSPMVVGGSEQFF. As DNA, the CDR3 is TGTGCCAGCAGCTCCCCCATGGTTGTAGGCGGGAGCGAGCAGTTCTTC.

The V call is TRBV5-1, the J call TRBJ1-1, with D tentatively TRBD1 (5 bases). The CDR3 sequence is 13 residues long. The germline gives CDR1 SGHRS, CDR2 YFSETQ. Trimming removed 4 bases from V and 3 bases from J, with 10 bases in between. CDR3 in DNA: TGCGCCAGCAGCCCAGTGGGGGACACTGAAGCTTTCTTT. This gives the protein CASSPVGDTEAFF.

This clonotype occurred a few times. The chain has TRBV5-1 and TRBJ2-7, with TRBD1 matching over 7 bases. Germline CDR1 is SGHRS and CDR2 is YFSETQ. This CDR3 has 12 amino acids. V shed 4 bases, J shed 5 bases, and the junction held 3 bases outside the gene matches. CDR3 sequence: CASSDRVNEQYF. The CDR3, as DNA: TGCGCCAGCAGCGACAGGGTTAACGAGCAGTACTTC. Full variable domain (remainder filled in from reference TRBV5-1 and TRBJ2-7): KAGVTQTPRYLIKTRGQQVTLSCSPISGHRSVSWYQQTPGQGLQFLFEYFSETQRNKGNFPGRFSGRQFSNSRSEMNVSTLELGDSALYLCASSDRVNEQYFGPGTRLTVT.